Listed here are 5 T cell receptor beta chains from one sample, sequenced in a study of cytomegalovirus exposure and HLA in healthy donors. PCR was performed using 60 Vbeta and 13 Jbeta primers. The assay was immunoSEQ multiplex PCR, and TCRdb's table has in-frame clones only and misses some. Of some 110,000 clones in the sample, about 76% were seen once. Sequenced input: PBMCs. The receptors were sampled from a woman aged 55-70 years in good health and CMV-seropositive.

This sequence joins TRBV11-2 and TRBJ2-7; TRBD2 matches at 10 bases. Germline values: CDR1 SGHAT, CDR2 FQNNGV. The CDR3 totals 15 residues. The trim removed 5 bases at V and 5 bases at J, leaving 9 bases unmatched. The CDR3 DNA reads as TGTGCCAGCAGCACCACCGGGACTAGCGACCACGAGCAGTACTTC. Residues: CASSTTGTSDHEQYF.

The chain has TRBV7-3 and TRBJ1-2; D is possibly TRBD1 (6 bases). V was clipped by 5 bases and J by 4 bases, with 11 bases between them. The CDR3 runs to 13 residues. Germline CDR1 SGHTA, CDR2 FQGTGA. DNA of the CDR3: TGTGCCAGCAGCATGGACAGCCTCTATGGCTACACCTTC. It yields the protein CASSMDSLYGYTF.

The rearrangement links TRBV19 to TRBJ1-5; a possible D gene is TRBD1 (5 bases). Germline CDR1 reads LNHDA; CDR2 reads SQIVND (reference sequence). Trimming removed 1 base at V and 7 bases at J, with 11 bases between. The CDR3 totals 14 residues. The CDR3 coding sequence is TGTGCCAGTAGTATAGTGGGGGGGAGGCAGCCCCAGCATTTT. Translated, it gives CASSIVGGRQPQHF. The full variable domain, completed using reference TRBV19 and TRBJ1-5, is DGGITQSPKYLFRKEGQNVTLSCEQNLNHDAMYWYRQDPGQGLRLIYYSQIVNDFQKGDIAEGYSVSREKKESFPLTVTSAQKNPTAFYLCASSIVGGRQPQHFGDGTRLSIL.

The chain couples TRBV27 to TRBJ2-5; 10 bases are a match to TRBD1. The junction had 14 bases not matched to a gene; V was cut back by 2 bases and J by 5 bases. The CDR3 sequence is 18 residues long. Germline loops: CDR1 MNHEY, CDR2 SMNVEV (reference sequence). CDR3 in amino acids: CASSLNIPGTGELETQYF. For the CDR3, the DNA is TGTGCCAGCAGTTTAAACATCCCCGGGACAGGGGAATTGGAGACCCAGTACTTC.

This chain connects TRBV5-1 to TRBJ2-1; the match to TRBD2 covers 8 bases. V shed 4 bases and J 8 bases; nucleotides not matched to a gene: 11. The CDR3 totals 15 residues. CDR1 is SGHRS, CDR2 YFSETQ, per germline. Here the CDR3 reads CASSPRGGARDEQFF. The CDR3 region has the DNA TGCGCCAGCAGCCCCCGGGGGGGGGCGCGGGATGAGCAGTTCTTC.